This T cell receptor (beta chain) comes out of a study of T cells in localized non-small cell lung cancer. This CDR3 region has 15 residues. Looked up from germline, CDR1 is SGHNT and CDR2 is YYREEE (reference sequence). The junction had 4 bases not matched to a gene; V was cut back by 3 bases and J by 3 bases. The data were produced by immunoSEQ multiplex PCR, yet TCRdb's version contains in-frame clones alone and is incomplete. The data show some 33,000 clones, about four fifths seen once. The receptor was derived from a male donor at least 60 years old with stage III squamous cell lung carcinoma. The V call is TRBV5-4, the J call TRBJ2-5, with 11 bases fitting TRBD2. This specimen consisted of peripheral blood, obtained before any cancer treatment. This CDR3 reads CASSSKLAGEETQYF. CDR3 coding DNA: TGTGCCAGCAGCTCCAAACTAGCGGGAGAAGAGACCCAGTACTTC.